A selection of T cell receptor beta chains follows, all from one sample in a study of blood T cell repertoires in COVID-19. Only in-frame clones appear in the TCRdb table, and some are missing; sequencing was by immunoSEQ multiplex PCR. Of more than 65,000 clones in the sample, approximately 80% were seen once. Specimen: peripheral blood. The receptors derive from a woman between 50 and 59 years old with acute or convalescent COVID-19. Each CDR3 is given with its conserved first and last residue. The D gene is left open where the match is weak. Size is omitted from some rows. Given values are once, few, many or a class for expanded clones.

D	size	length	V	J	DNA	CDR3
NA	NA	13	TRBV9	TRBJ1-2	TGTGCCAGCAGAGCCACTCAGGGGTACGGCTACACCTTC	CASRATQGYGYTF
NA	NA	15	TRBV7-2	TRBJ1-5	TGTGCCAGCAGCTTAGTCGGACAGAGCAATCAGCCCCAGCATTTT	CASSLVGQSNQPQHF
NA	NA	15	TRBV19	TRBJ1-5	TGTGCCAGTAGTTGGTCGCAGAATAGCAATCAGCCCCAGCATTTT	CASSWSQNSNQPQHF
NA	NA	15	TRBV7-7	TRBJ2-7	TGTGCCAGCAGCCCCCTGCCGGGGATGCTCTACGAGCAGTACTTC	CASSPLPGMLYEQYF
NA	few	12	TRBV9	TRBJ1-2	TGTGCCAGCAGCGTCCAGGGGTTTGGCTACACCTTC	CASSVQGFGYTF
NA	few	16	TRBV4-3	TRBJ1-3	TGCGCCAGCAGCCAAGAGGCGGCGGGGAGTGGAAACACCATATATTTT	CASSQEAAGSGNTIYF
TRBD1	NA	15	TRBV3-1/TRBV3-2	TRBJ1-5	TGTGCCAGCAGCCTCGGGACAGGGGTTAATCAGCCCCAGCATTTT	CASSLGTGVNQPQHF
TRBD1	once	14	TRBV5-1	TRBJ1-1	TGCGCCAGCTGGCGGGACAGGGGAGACACTGAAGCTTTCTTT	CASWRDRGDTEAFF
NA	NA	15	TRBV6-1	TRBJ2-5	TGTGCCAGCAGTGACGCGCGGTATAGATTGGAGACCCAGTACTTC	CASSDARYRLETQYF
TRBD2	many	16	TRBV30	TRBJ2-2	TGTGCCTGGAGTGGACTAGCGGGAGTAATTTCCGGGGAGCTGTTTTTT	CAWSGLAGVISGELFF
TRBD1	few	13	TRBV28	TRBJ1-2	TGTGCCAGCAGGGTGGGACAGGACTATGGCTACACCTTC	CASRVGQDYGYTF
TRBD1	once	16	TRBV9	TRBJ2-2	TGTGCCAGCAGCGTAGCAGGGGGACCGAACACCGGGGAGCTGTTTTTT	CASSVAGGPNTGELFF
TRBD2	NA	16	TRBV5-4	TRBJ2-5	TGTGCCAGCAGCTCGCTTTGGCGGGAGGGCATGGAGACCCAGTACTTC	CASSSLWREGMETQYF
NA	NA	13	TRBV2	TRBJ2-7	TGTGCCAGCAGTTCAGGGGCCCCCTACGAGCAGTACTTC	CASSSGAPYEQYF
NA	NA	13	TRBV3-1/TRBV3-2	TRBJ2-7	TGTGCCAGCAGCCGCAAAACTCTCGGCGAGCAGTACTTC	CASSRKTLGEQYF
NA	few	17	TRBV28	TRBJ1-2	TGTGCCAGCAGCTCCTCGGGGGTCCTAAGAGCTAACTATGGCTACACCTTC	CASSSSGVLRANYGYTF
TRBD1	NA	16	TRBV11-2	TRBJ2-5	TGTGCCAGCAGCTTATTACAGGGGAAAATCCAAGAGACCCAGTACTTC	CASSLLQGKIQETQYF
NA	NA	14	TRBV5-5	TRBJ1-4	TGTGCCAGCAGCTTGTCACACCGTAATGAAAAACTGTTTTTT	CASSLSHRNEKLFF
NA	NA	15	TRBV6-6	TRBJ1-6	TGTGCCAGCAGTCAAATCGGGGGATATAATTCACCCCTCCACTTT	CASSQIGGYNSPLHF
TRBD1	NA	16	TRBV7-3	TRBJ1-2	TGTGCCAGCAGCCCCCATCCCGAGACAGGGGGCTATGGCTACACCTTC	CASSPHPETGGYGYTF
NA	NA	14	TRBV2	TRBJ1-6	TGTGCCAGCACCCCCGGGACATTGAATTCACCCCTCCACTTT	CASTPGTLNSPLHF
NA	few	15	TRBV7-8	TRBJ1-2	TGTGCCAGCAGCGCGCGCATGGGAACGGGGAACGGCTACACCTTC	CASSARMGTGNGYTF
TRBD1	once	16	TRBV11-2	TRBJ1-4	TGTGCCAGCAGCTTAACCCGGACAGGGGGAAATGAAAAACTGTTTTTT	CASSLTRTGGNEKLFF
TRBD1	NA	17	TRBV4-1	TRBJ2-7	TGCGCCAGCAGCCAAGTAATCGGACAGGGGATTCCCTACGAGCAGTACTTC	CASSQVIGQGIPYEQYF
TRBD2	NA	15	TRBV28	TRBJ2-1	TGTGCCAGCAGTCCTCCGGGACTAGCGGTCTATGAGCAGTTCTTC	CASSPPGLAVYEQFF
TRBD1	NA	15	TRBV2	TRBJ2-7	TGTGCCAGCAGCTCCACCGGGACAGGGGGCTACGAGCAGTACTTC	CASSSTGTGGYEQYF
NA	NA	15	TRBV27	TRBJ1-5	TGTGCCAGCAGAAAAGAAGGGGTGGGCAATCAGCCCCAGCATTTT	CASRKEGVGNQPQHF